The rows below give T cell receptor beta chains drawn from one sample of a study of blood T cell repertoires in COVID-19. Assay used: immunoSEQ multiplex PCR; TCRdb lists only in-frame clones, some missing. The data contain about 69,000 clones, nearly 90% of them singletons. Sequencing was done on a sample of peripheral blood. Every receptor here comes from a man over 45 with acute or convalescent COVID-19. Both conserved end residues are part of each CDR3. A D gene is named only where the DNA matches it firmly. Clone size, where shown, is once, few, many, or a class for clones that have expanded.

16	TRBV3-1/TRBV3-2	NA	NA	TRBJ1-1	CASSQDKRPLLTEAFF	TGTGCCAGCAGCCAAGATAAGCGGCCGCTTTTGACTGAAGCTTTCTTT
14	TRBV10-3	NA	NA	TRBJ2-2	CAISESGGPGELFF	TGTGCCATCAGTGAGTCAGGGGGACCCGGGGAGCTGTTTTTT
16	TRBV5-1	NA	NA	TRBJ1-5	CASSLGGINSNQPQHF	TGCGCCAGCAGCTTGGGCGGCATCAATAGCAATCAGCCCCAGCATTTT
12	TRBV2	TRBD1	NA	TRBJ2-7	CAMGQGAREQYF	TGTGCCATGGGACAGGGGGCGCGGGAGCAGTACTTC
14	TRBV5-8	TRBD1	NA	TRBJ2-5	CASSPEQGRKTQYF	TGTGCCAGCAGCCCTGAACAGGGGAGAAAGACCCAGTACTTC
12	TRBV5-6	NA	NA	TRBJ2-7	CASRHMNYEQYF	TGTGCCAGCAGACATATGAACTACGAGCAGTACTTC
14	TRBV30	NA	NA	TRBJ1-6	CAWSVSARNSPLHF	TGTGCCTGGAGTGTCTCGGCTAGAAATTCACCCCTCCACTTT
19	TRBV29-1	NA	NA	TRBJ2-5	CSVGGGRAGLSRRQETQYF	TGCAGCGTTGGTGGGGGAAGAGCGGGCCTTTCCCGTCGGCAAGAGACCCAGTACTTC
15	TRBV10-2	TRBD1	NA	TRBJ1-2	CASSELSDRLDGYTF	TGCGCCAGCAGTGAGTTATCGGACAGGCTGGATGGCTACACCTTC
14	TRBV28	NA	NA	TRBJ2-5	CASSARGGGETQYF	TGTGCCAGCAGCGCCCGGGGAGGAGGGGAGACCCAGTACTTC
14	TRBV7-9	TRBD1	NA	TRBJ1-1	CASSPRGRNAEAFF	TGTGCCAGCAGCCCCAGGGGGCGGAACGCTGAAGCTTTCTTT
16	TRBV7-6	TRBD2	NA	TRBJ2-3	CASSARLAGGTDTQYF	TGTGCCAGCAGCGCGAGACTAGCGGGAGGCACAGATACGCAGTATTTT
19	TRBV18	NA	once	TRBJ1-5	CASSPRNPPGIVSNQPQHF	TGTGCCAGCTCACCAAGAAATCCCCCAGGAATCGTTAGCAATCAGCCCCAGCATTTT
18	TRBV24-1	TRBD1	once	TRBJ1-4	CATSDLYTPGQLNEKLFF	TGTGCCACCAGTGATCTTTATACCCCGGGACAGCTAAATGAAAAACTGTTTTTT
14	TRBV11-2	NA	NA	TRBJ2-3	CASSLEPAAQTQYF	TGTGCCAGCAGCTTAGAGCCAGCGGCCCAAACGCAGTATTTT
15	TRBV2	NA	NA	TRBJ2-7	CASSETAGSLGEQYF	TGTGCCAGCAGTGAAACCGCAGGAAGCCTTGGGGAGCAGTACTTC
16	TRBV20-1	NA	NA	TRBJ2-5	CSASPILLEAQETQYF	TGCAGTGCTAGTCCCATCTTGTTAGAAGCCCAAGAGACCCAGTACTTC
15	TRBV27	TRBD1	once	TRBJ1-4	CASSFFRDSNEKLFF	TGTGCCAGCAGTTTTTTTCGGGACAGTAATGAAAAACTGTTTTTT
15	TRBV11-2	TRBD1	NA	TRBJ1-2	CASSLEVRGWEGYTF	TGTGCCAGCAGCTTAGAAGTCAGGGGGTGGGAAGGCTACACCTTC
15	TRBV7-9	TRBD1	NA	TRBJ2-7	CASSTGTGKTYEQYF	TGTGCCAGCAGCACCGGGACAGGGAAAACCTACGAGCAGTACTTC
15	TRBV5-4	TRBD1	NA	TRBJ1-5	CASSVQGAGNQPQHF	TGTGCCAGCAGCGTGCAGGGGGCGGGCAATCAGCCCCAGCATTTT
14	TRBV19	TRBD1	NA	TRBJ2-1	CASQGANSYNEQFF	TGTGCCAGCCAGGGGGCCAACTCCTACAATGAGCAGTTCTTC
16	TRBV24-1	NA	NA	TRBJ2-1	CATSDRTAGSYNEQFF	TGTGCCACCAGTGACAGGACTGCTGGCTCCTACAATGAGCAGTTCTTC
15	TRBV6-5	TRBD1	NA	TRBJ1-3	CAIHSLGQGENTIYF	TGTGCCATTCATTCGCTTGGACAGGGTGAAAACACCATATATTTT
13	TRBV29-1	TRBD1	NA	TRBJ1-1	CSAPGQGPTEAFF	TGCAGCGCCCCGGGACAGGGCCCCACTGAAGCTTTCTTT
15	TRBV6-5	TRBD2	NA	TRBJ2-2	CASAVGLVNTGELFF	TGTGCCAGCGCCGTGGGACTAGTGAACACCGGGGAGCTGTTTTTT
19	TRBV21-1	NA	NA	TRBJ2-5	CASSTARSGMGGAKETQYF	TGTGCCAGCAGCACCGCCCGGTCAGGGATGGGGGGGGCCAAAGAGACCCAGTACTTC
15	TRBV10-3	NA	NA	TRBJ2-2	CAISGPDMNTGELFF	TGTGCCATCAGTGGCCCAGATATGAACACCGGGGAGCTGTTTTTT
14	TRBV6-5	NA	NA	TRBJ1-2	CASSTRRGNYGYTF	TGTGCCAGCAGTACTCGAAGGGGGAACTATGGCTACACCTTC